These 17 T cell receptor beta chains came from one sample sequenced in a study of human T cells and chemical hapten exposure. The study's library attached unique molecular identifiers to single cDNA molecules. TCRdb fed the reads into MiXCR, producing one record per CDR3 protein. Seen here are about 4,100 distinct CDR3 sequences, around 49% observed once, and the top ten hold around 3.2%. Treatment denoted: therapeutic diphenylcyclopropenone sensitization with weekly scalp DPC. The specimen comprised whole blood, sampled before DPC sensitization or 2, 6, or about 24 weeks after (not recorded which). The receptors shown here come from an adult with alopecia areata. Some clones in this sample may be carry-over from other donors' samples. This table probably holds off-target reads from a library built for another chain.

This chain uses TRBV20-1 with TRBJ2-1; D is unclear. There are 13 residues in the CDR3. The ends were cut back, 1 base at V and 5 bases at J, with 9 bases in the middle. From germline, CDR1 is DFQATT and CDR2 SNEGSKA (reference sequence). The CDR3 is CSARVGRNNEQFF. CDR3 bases: TGCAGTGCTAGAGTTGGCAGAAACAATGAGCAGTTCTTC.

This clonotype turned up a few times. The V gene is TRBV2, the J gene TRBJ2-2, with TRBD1 matching over 8 bases. The germline V gene has CDR1 SNHLY and CDR2 FYNNEI. The V gene end was trimmed by 5 bases and the J gene end by 1 base; junction bases not matched to a gene: 6. The CDR3 runs 16 residues. Here the CDR3 DNA reads TGTGCCAGCAGTTCCTCAGGGGGCTGGAACACCGGGGAGCTGTTTTTT. Encoded protein: CASSSSGGWNTGELFF.

The chain couples TRBV6-1 to TRBJ2-2, with D perhaps matching TRBD1 (5 bases). Germline assignment: CDR1 MNHNS and CDR2 SASEGT. The CDR3 consists of 15 residues. V lost 0 bases, J lost 5 bases, and 10 bases lay in between. For the CDR3, the DNA is TGTGCCAGCAGTGAAGCTGGCAGGGTAACCGGGGAGCTGTTTTTT. Translating it yields CASSEAGRVTGELFF.

This clonotype was picked up a small number of times. V usage is TRBV19 and J usage is TRBJ2-7; TRBD2 might be the D (6 bases). CDR3 length equals 14 residues. V was cut by 1 base and J by 3 bases, with 10 bases left in between. Germline V gene sequence: CDR1 LNHDA, CDR2 SQIVND (reference sequence). DNA of the CDR3: TGTGCCAGTAGTATAGCGGGGGTCCTCTACGAGCAGTACTTC. Translation: CASSIAGVLYEQYF.

V usage is TRBV20-1 and J usage is TRBJ2-3; TRBD2 aligns across 12 bases. CDR3 size: 15 residues. Trimming removed 4 bases from V and 4 bases from J; junction bases left unmatched: 6. CDR1 and CDR2 from the germline V gene are DFQATT and SNEGSKA (reference sequence). Here the CDR3 DNA reads TGCAGTGCTACCATACTAGCGGGGGGTGCAGATACGCAGTATTTT. Protein: CSATILAGGADTQYF.

This rearrangement joins TRBV5-1 to TRBJ2-7, with D perhaps matching TRBD2 (5 bases). The CDR3 contains 14 residues. V was pared by 4 bases and J by 6 bases, with 17 bases between. From germline, CDR1 is SGHRS and CDR2 YFSETQ. The chain's CDR3 is CASSLRAGPSEQYF. The CDR3 nucleotides read TGCGCCAGCAGCCTGCGGGCCGGGCCATCCGAGCAGTACTTC.

This rearrangement joins TRBV28 to TRBJ2-3, with TRBD2 identical over 12 bases. J gave up 0 bases and V 1 base, and 5 bases lay outside the gene matches. Germline V gene sequence: CDR1 MDHEN, CDR2 SYDVKM. The CDR3 runs to 18 residues. As DNA, the CDR3 is TGTGCCAGCAGTTTATCCTCCGGGACTAGCGGGAGCACAGATACGCAGTATTTT. Protein product: CASSLSSGTSGSTDTQYF.

The chain employs TRBV12-3 or TRBV12-4 and TRBJ2-1; maybe TRBD2 (6 bases). The V gene lost 5 bases and the J gene lost 8 bases, with 22 bases spanning the gap. The CDR3 runs to 16 residues. CDR3 sequence: CASSPRGLSAGHEQFF. The CDR3 coding sequence is TGTGCCAGCAGTCCCCGGGGCCTTTCAGCGGGCCATGAGCAGTTCTTC.

CDR3 sequence: CASSYSFVLQETQYF. The CDR3 bases are TGTGCCAGCAGTTACTCGTTTGTGCTTCAAGAGACCCAGTACTTC. The chain joins TRBV6-2 or TRBV6-3 to TRBJ2-5; D is unclear. Germline lookup yields CDR1 MNHEY and CDR2 SVGEGT. CDR3 length equals 15 residues. Trimming stripped 0 bases from V and 2 bases from J, with 10 bases between.

This clonotype has a handful of counts. The V call is TRBV24-1, the J call TRBJ2-5; D is perhaps TRBD2 (6 bases). CDR1 is KGHDR and CDR2 is SFDVKD in the germline V gene. CDR3 length: 15 residues. Between the trimmed V and J ends, which lost 2 bases and 1 base, there was a span of 10 bases. The CDR3 sequence is CATSDSDGSQETQYF. The DNA for the CDR3 is TGTGCCACCAGTGATTCCGACGGGAGCCAAGAGACCCAGTACTTC.

The rearrangement uses TRBV6-2 or TRBV6-3 and TRBJ2-6; D is possibly TRBD1 or TRBD2 (5 bases each). The length of the CDR3 is 15 residues. Germline CDR1 MNHEY, CDR2 SVGEGT. The ends were cut back, 4 bases at V and 0 bases at J, with 7 bases in the middle. The CDR3 loop is CASSWDGSGANVLTF. CDR3 in DNA: TGTGCCAGCAGTTGGGACGGCTCTGGGGCCAACGTCCTGACTTTC.

V is TRBV12-3 or TRBV12-4 and J is TRBJ2-7, with 8 bases lining up with TRBD2. Trimming cost V 2 bases and J 3 bases; bases outside gene matches: 9. The CDR3 extends over 16 amino acids. CDR3 coding DNA: TGTGCCAGCAGTTTATCCGCCGGGACTAGAAACTACGAGCAGTACTTC. This translates into CASSLSAGTRNYEQYF.

This clonotype was observed a handful of times. V gene TRBV28 combines with J gene TRBJ2-7; no reliable D call. V shed 3 bases and J shed 3 bases, with 6 bases lying between them. Germline-derived CDR1 and CDR2 are MDHEN and SYDVKM. The CDR3 runs 12 residues. DNA for the CDR3: TGTGCCAGCAGTTTGACGGGCTACGAGCAGTACTTC. It translates to CASSLTGYEQYF.

This clonotype was seen more than once but under ten times. The rearrangement links TRBV2 to TRBJ2-3, with D unclear. Between the trimmed V and J ends, which lost 4 bases and 2 bases, there was a span of 16 bases. CDR3 length: 16 amino acids. The germline V gene encodes CDR1 SNHLY and CDR2 FYNNEI. The CDR3: CASSARSTSLTDTQYF. Written as DNA, the CDR3 is TGTGCCAGCAGTGCTCGGAGTACCTCTCTCACAGATACGCAGTATTTT.

This clonotype came up a few times. This chain joins TRBV1 and TRBJ2-3; no DNA check was done on the table's D call, TRBD1. TRBV1 is marked as a pseudogene. CDR3 size: 19 residues. This CDR3 reads CTSTPREPGRLPVGDTQYF. Written as DNA, the CDR3 is TGCACCAGCACACCACGGGAACCGGGACGCCTACCAGTCGGGGATACGCAGTATTTT.

The chain combines TRBV5-1 with TRBJ2-3; no definite D call. Germline values: CDR1 SGHRS, CDR2 YFSETQ. Trimming pared 4 bases from V and 2 bases from J, leaving 8 bases between. This CDR3 is 13 amino acids long. The CDR3 loop reads CASSDQYTDTQYF. The CDR3 DNA is TGCGCCAGCAGCGACCAATACACAGATACGCAGTATTTT.

The rearrangement links TRBV28 to TRBJ2-7, with D possibly TRBD2 on 5 matching bases. The germline CDR1 and CDR2 sequences are MDHEN and SYDVKM. The V gene lost 6 bases and the J gene lost 3 bases, with 15 bases spanning the gap. CDR3 length: 14 amino acids. The CDR3 protein is CASRPAGMNYEQYF. In DNA form, the CDR3 reads TGTGCCAGCAGACCCGCCGGGATGAACTACGAGCAGTACTTC.